Below are 15 T cell receptor beta chains sequenced from a single sample in a study of T cells in women clearing cervical HPV infection. Assay: immunoSEQ multiplex PCR; the TCRdb copy retains only in-frame clones and omits some. This sample's table has about 30,000 clones. Source material: blood buffy coat. These receptors were collected from a woman between 18 and 75 years old with a cervical HPV16 infection that either progressed to CIN3+ or cleared (not recorded which).

Of note for this clone: The CDR3 end lies 3 residues beyond the end of the read and is filled in from the germline J gene. This sequence joins TRBV19 and TRBJ2-3; 8 bases match TRBD1. The CDR3 spans 13 residues. CDR1 and CDR2 from the germline V gene are LNHDA and SQIVND (reference sequence). This CDR3 reads CASSQGAWETQYF. CDR3 bases read: TGTGCCAGTAGTCAGGGGGCTTGGGAGACG.

Concerning this clone: The read stops 3 residues short of the end of the CDR3; the missing end is completed from the germline J gene. The rearrangement links TRBV7-2 to TRBJ2-1; 9 positions match TRBD2. Trimming cost V 5 bases and J 8 bases; bases outside gene matches: 7. Per the germline V gene, CDR1 is SGHTA and CDR2 is FQGNSA. The CDR3 sequence is 14 residues long. Partial CDR3 DNA: TGTGCCAGCAGCCCCGGGACTAGCATCGATGAG. This sequence encodes CASSPGTSIDE. The full CDR3 protein reads CASSPGTSIDEQFF.

Points on this clone: The sequence runs out 3 residues before the end of the CDR3; the remainder is reconstructed from the germline J gene. This chain connects TRBV7-9 to TRBJ1-2; 8 positions match TRBD1. The CDR3 has 14 amino acids. Germline CDR1 reads SEHNR; CDR2 reads FQNEAQ (reference sequence). The CDR3 loop is CASTGQGLSYDYTF. CDR3 bases read: TGTGCCAGCACTGGACAGGGCCTTTCCTACGAC. The whole variable domain, filled in from reference TRBV7-9 and TRBJ1-2, reads DTGVSQNPRHKITKRGQNVTFRCDPISEHNRLYWYRQTLGQGPEFLTYFQNEAQLEKSRLLSDRFSAERPKGSFSTLEIQRTEQGDSAMYLCASTGQGLSYDYTFGSGTRLTVV.

Notes on this clone: With the read ending 3 residues before the CDR3 end, the germline J gene is used to fill in that end. The genes are TRBV20-1 and TRBJ2-1; 7 positions agree with TRBD2. Germline V gives CDR1 DFQATT, CDR2 SNEGSKA (reference sequence). The CDR3 extends over 17 amino acids. V lost 0 bases, J lost 2 bases, and 10 bases stayed unmatched. The CDR3 spells CSARDRVRLAAYNEQFF. Incomplete CDR3 DNA: TGCAGTGCTAGAGATCGCGTGCGGCTAGCGGCCTACAATGAG.

To note about this clone: The read terminates 3 residues before the CDR3 end, so the remaining end is supplied by the germline J gene. The chain joins TRBV7-9 to TRBJ1-2; 7 nucleotides match TRBD1. V gave up 3 bases and J gave up 4 bases; unmatched junction bases: 8. Germline assignment: CDR1 SEHNR and CDR2 FQNEAQ (reference sequence). This CDR3 spans 15 amino acids. CDR3 sequence reads: CASSLALGGAYGYTF. CDR3 DNA, as far as it was read: TGTGCCAGCAGCTTGGCATTAGGGGGCGCCTATGGC.

Comments on this clone: Read coverage stops 3 residues before the CDR3 terminus; the germline J gene supplies the remainder. The rearrangement uses TRBV12-3 or TRBV12-4 and TRBJ2-3, with 7 bases matching TRBD2. This CDR3 spans 15 amino acids. V shed 6 bases and J 0 bases; nucleotides not matched to a gene: 6. The part of the CDR3 DNA that was read is TGTGCCAGCAGCTCTAGCGGTTCTAGCACAGATACG. It translates to CASSSSGSSTDT. The whole CDR3 reads CASSSSGSSTDTQYF.

In regard to this clone: With the read ending 3 residues before the CDR3 end, the germline J gene is used to fill in that end. V is TRBV7-2 and J is TRBJ1-4, with TRBD1 as a possible D gene (5 bases). The CDR3 runs to 16 residues. V shed 0 bases and J shed 3 bases, with 11 bases lying between them. Germline V lookup: CDR1 SGHTA, CDR2 FQGNSA. CDR3 region: CASSLARRGANEKLFF. CDR3 DNA, as far as it was read: TGTGCCAGCAGCTTAGCGCGAAGGGGAGCTAATGAAAAA.

With regard to this clone: The read halts 3 residues ahead of the CDR3 end, with the missing end drawn from the germline J gene. This chain uses TRBV29-1 with TRBJ2-5, with 10 bases matching TRBD1. CDR1 and CDR2 from the germline V gene are SQVTM and ANQGSEA. V shed 3 bases, J shed 5 bases, and the junction held 3 bases outside the gene matches. This CDR3 has 13 amino acids. The CDR3: CSVERTGGETQYF. The CDR3 bases that were read are TGCAGCGTTGAGAGGACAGGGGGGGAGACC.

In regard to this clone: Read data end 3 residues before the CDR3 end; the end is taken from the germline J gene. V is TRBV5-1 and J is TRBJ1-4, with 7 bases that match TRBD1. Germline lookup yields CDR1 SGHRS and CDR2 YFSETQ. V gave up 0 bases and J gave up 8 bases; unmatched junction bases: 4. CDR3 length: 14 residues. This CDR3 reads CASSLAGGQEKLFF. CDR3 bases read: TGCGCCAGCAGCTTGGCAGGGGGTCAGGAAAAA.

As to this clone: Coverage ceases 3 residues before the CDR3 finishes, and the germline J gene fills in the end. This chain connects TRBV7-2 to TRBJ2-3; the match to TRBD2 covers 7 bases. The V gene's germline CDR1 is SGHTA and CDR2 FQGNSA. This CDR3 contains 15 residues. The ends lost 1 base at V and 4 bases at J; junction bases unmatched: 5. Here the CDR3 reads CASSLGGRWADTQYF. The sequenced part of the CDR3 DNA is TGTGCCAGCAGCTTAGGCGGGAGATGGGCAGATACG.

A note on this clone: The CDR3 end is not reached by the read, which stops 3 residues before it; the germline J gene fills it in. The V and J genes are TRBV5-1 and TRBJ1-6, with D unclear. Per the germline V gene, CDR1 is SGHRS and CDR2 is YFSETQ. This CDR3 has 13 residues. Trimming shortened V by 2 bases and J by 4 bases, and 4 bases separated the two germline ends. The CDR3: CASSLGYNSPLHF. The CDR3 bases that were read are TGCGCCAGCAGCTTAGGGTATAATTCACCC.

A word on this clone: The missing CDR3 end, 3 residues past where the read stops, is filled in from the germline J gene. The chain couples TRBV16 to TRBJ1-2; maybe TRBD1 (6 bases). CDR1 is KGHSY and CDR2 is FQNENV in the germline V gene. This CDR3 comprises 13 residues. Partial CDR3 DNA: TGTGCCAGCAGCTTACAGGGCGCCGACGGC. It specifies CASSLQGADG. The entire CDR3 is CASSLQGADGYTF.

On this clone itself: A junction end diverges from the germline sequence, so it may reflect a read error. CDR3 region: CASRLMGTGSGYTF. CDR3 bases read: TGTGCCAGCCGCTTAATGGGGACAGGGAGTGGC. The J gene is TRBJ1-2, the V gene TRBV7-2, with 9 bases lining up with TRBD1. The CDR3 end falls 3 residues outside the read, so it is completed with the germline J gene. The V gene's germline CDR1 is SGHTA and CDR2 FQGNSA. The CDR3 has 14 residues.

For this clone: The missing CDR3 end, 3 residues past where the read stops, is filled in from the germline J gene. The V gene is TRBV20-1, the J gene TRBJ2-5, with 10 bases that match TRBD1. V lost 0 bases to trimming and J lost 4 bases; unmatched junction nucleotides: 11. The CDR3 spans 17 residues. Germline values: CDR1 DFQATT, CDR2 SNEGSKA (reference sequence). CDR3 sequence: CSARDRRQGAFGETQYF. The sequenced CDR3 bases are TGCAGTGCTAGAGATAGGCGACAGGGGGCGTTCGGAGAGACC.

As regards this clone: The sequence runs out 3 residues before the end of the CDR3; the remainder is reconstructed from the germline J gene. The gene calls are TRBV5-1 and TRBJ1-1; no clear D gene. V was cut by 6 bases and J by 3 bases, with 9 bases left in between. The CDR3 runs to 12 residues. The V gene's germline CDR1 is SGHRS and CDR2 YFSETQ. The CDR3 protein is CASTGLDTEAFF. The sequenced CDR3 bases are TGCGCCAGCACGGGGTTGGACACTGAA.